These T cell receptor beta chains were read from a single sample in a study of shared clonotypes between healthy human individuals. Repertoires were generated with immunoSEQ multiplex PCR, while TCRdb's copy carries only in-frame clones and drops some. The sample carries under 2.5 million clones, under 95% recorded once. The sequencing input was naive CD4+ T cells from PBMCs. The receptor set was obtained from a man younger than 35 in good health. Some clones in this sample may be carry-over from other donors' samples. CDR3s include the opening cysteine and the closing phenylalanine or tryptophan. D genes are given only for firm matches. The listing skips clone size in some rows; elsewhere it reads once, few, many or a size class.

d_gene	v_gene	j_gene	abundance	CDR3nt	CDR3aa
-	TRBV10-3	TRBJ2-4	-	TGTGCCATCAGTGAGTCCCTCGCCGAGCCCAAAAACATTCAGTACTTC	CAISESLAEPKNIQYF
TRBD1	TRBV27	TRBJ2-1	-	TGTGCCAGCAGTCGCCCGTTACAGGGGCCCTCCTACAATGAGCAGTTCTTC	CASSRPLQGPSYNEQFF
-	TRBV19	TRBJ1-4	-	TGTGCCAGTAGTATATACCGGGACGGTAATGAAAAACTGTTTTTT	CASSIYRDGNEKLFF
-	TRBV7-9	TRBJ2-1	-	TGTGCCAGCAGCTTAGGCCCCCTTTCCAAAGGGGGGTTCTTC	CASSLGPLSKGGFF
-	TRBV15	TRBJ2-5	-	TGTGCCACCAGCAGGCGAGGACGGAATCAAGAGACCCAGTACTTC	CATSRRGRNQETQYF
-	TRBV28	TRBJ2-2	once	TGTGCCAGCAGTTGGGGTAGCAAGAACACCGGGGAGCTGTTTTTT	CASSWGSKNTGELFF
TRBD1	TRBV19	TRBJ2-4	-	TGTGCCAGTAGTACGATCGGACAGGTAGTCGCCAAAAACATTCAGTACTTC	CASSTIGQVVAKNIQYF
TRBD1	TRBV19	TRBJ2-7	-	TGTGCCAGTAGGCCGGGACAGGGGAGGGAGCAGTACTTC	CASRPGQGREQYF
-	TRBV9	TRBJ2-1	-	TGTGCCAGCAGCGTAGCGGGAGTGTTCCCCAGTGAGCAGTTCTTC	CASSVAGVFPSEQFF
TRBD2	TRBV7-2	TRBJ2-7	-	TGTGCCAGCAGCTTACTAGCGGGAGGGAACTACGAGCAGTACTTC	CASSLLAGGNYEQYF
-	TRBV2	TRBJ2-1	-	TGTGCCAGCACTCTAGGACCTGACAATGAGCAGTTCTTC	CASTLGPDNEQFF
TRBD2	TRBV28	TRBJ2-1	-	TGTGCCACCGTAATCGGGGGGACCTCCAATGAGCAGTTCTTC	CATVIGGTSNEQFF
-	TRBV27	TRBJ2-7	-	TGTGCCAGCCGCCCCCGGGCGGGGGAGCAGTACTTC	CASRPRAGEQYF
TRBD2	TRBV7-9	TRBJ2-3	-	TGTGCCAGCAGCCCTGCCCAGGGTCCTAGCGGTACGCAGTATTTT	CASSPAQGPSGTQYF
TRBD2	TRBV6-1	TRBJ2-3	-	TGTGCCAGCAGTGAAGGACTAGCGGGAGGGGGGTATACGCAGTATTTT	CASSEGLAGGGYTQYF
-	TRBV7-2	TRBJ2-7	-	TGTGCCAGCAGCGCCCGGACAGCTTACCATAACTCCTACGAGCAGTACTTC	CASSARTAYHNSYEQYF
-	TRBV5-1	TRBJ2-1	once	TGCGCCAGCAGCTTGCCAGGACACAATGAGCAGTTCTTC	CASSLPGHNEQFF
-	TRBV9	TRBJ2-1	-	TGTGCCAGCAGCGCGGGGACGACAGGTTCGAGCTCCTACAATGAGCAGTTCTTC	CASSAGTTGSSSYNEQFF
TRBD1	TRBV28	TRBJ1-6	-	TGTGCCAGCAGTTCAACTTGGGACAGCCTGTTCCACTTT	CASSSTWDSLFHF
-	TRBV27	TRBJ1-5	-	TGTGCCAGCAGTTTAGTCCCCATCGCCAGGGGTAGCAATCAGCCCCAGCATTTT	CASSLVPIARGSNQPQHF
-	TRBV25-1	TRBJ2-3	-	TGTGCCAGCAGTGAACCACCGCCCCGGGATACGCAGTATTTT	CASSEPPPRDTQYF
-	TRBV11-2	TRBJ2-6	-	TGTGCCAAAGGGGGGACACTTGGGGCCAACGTCCTGACTTTC	CAKGGTLGANVLTF
-	TRBV6-5	TRBJ1-4	-	TGTGCCAGCAGTTACGGCAGGGCCACTAATGAAAAACTGTTTTTT	CASSYGRATNEKLFF
TRBD2	TRBV30	TRBJ2-7	-	TGTGCCTGGAGGCGTAGCGGGAGCTCCTACGAGCAGTACTTC	CAWRRSGSSYEQYF
-	TRBV30	TRBJ1-2	-	TGTGCCTGGAGACTAACGACAGACCTTGGAGTTGGTGATGGCTACACCTTC	CAWRLTTDLGVGDGYTF
-	TRBV7-3	TRBJ1-1	-	TGTGCCAGCAGCTTACAGGTCCCATCGAACACTGAAGCTTTCTTT	CASSLQVPSNTEAFF
-	TRBV4-2	TRBJ2-6	-	TGTGCCAGCAGCCCAAAGCGGCCTGGGGCCAACGTCCTGACTTTC	CASSPKRPGANVLTF
-	TRBV5-1	TRBJ1-2	-	TGCGCCAGCAGCTTGTGGGACTCAGGCTACACCTTC	CASSLWDSGYTF
TRBD1	TRBV19	TRBJ1-2	-	TGTGCCAGTAGGGGGATTGGACAGGCGAATAACTATGGCTACACCTTC	CASRGIGQANNYGYTF
-	TRBV29-1	TRBJ2-5	-	TGCAGCGTTGATCTTAATACGCAACCTCAAGAGACCCAGTACTTC	CSVDLNTQPQETQYF
TRBD1	TRBV6-5	TRBJ1-4	-	TGTGCCAGCAGGACTCGACAGGGCGGTGAGGAAAAACTGTTTTTT	CASRTRQGGEEKLFF
-	TRBV14	TRBJ1-2	-	TGTGCCAGCAGCCGAACACAGGGCGTGGGGGGCTACACCTTC	CASSRTQGVGGYTF
TRBD2	TRBV2	TRBJ2-1	-	TGTGCCAGCAGTGAGGCGGGACTAGCGACAGAGCAGTTCTTC	CASSEAGLATEQFF
-	TRBV7-9	TRBJ2-7	-	TGTGCCAGCAGCGGGAGGCAGGGGACCTACGAGCAGTACTTC	CASSGRQGTYEQYF
TRBD1	TRBV5-1	TRBJ2-3	-	TGCGCCAGCAGCTCTCCGACAGGGGGCAGTGCAGATACGCAGTATTTT	CASSSPTGGSADTQYF
-	TRBV19	TRBJ1-4	-	TGTGCCAGTAGCGAACCGCAGGGAACTAATGAAAAACTGTTTTTT	CASSEPQGTNEKLFF
-	TRBV9	TRBJ1-3	-	TGTGCCAGCAGCTTCAACACAGGGTCTGGAAACACCATATATTTT	CASSFNTGSGNTIYF
-	TRBV28	TRBJ1-2	-	TGTGCCAGCAGCCCGGGACGGTATGGCTACACCTTC	CASSPGRYGYTF
TRBD1	TRBV10-2	TRBJ1-4	-	TGCGCCAGCCGCCGGGACAGATTTAATGAAAAACTGTTTTTT	CASRRDRFNEKLFF
TRBD1	TRBV18	TRBJ1-1	-	TGTGCCAGCTCACCAGACGGACAGGGGGGTTTGGCTTTCTTT	CASSPDGQGGLAFF
TRBD2	TRBV5-4	TRBJ2-5	-	TGTGCCAGCAGCCTGGTGGGGCTAGCGGTTTACCAAGAGACCCAGTACTTC	CASSLVGLAVYQETQYF
TRBD1	TRBV9	TRBJ2-7	-	TGTGCCAGCAGCGCGACCGGGACAGGGCCCTACGAGCAGTACTTC	CASSATGTGPYEQYF
-	TRBV5-1	TRBJ1-5	-	TGCGCCAGCAGCTTAGGGTATAGCAATCAGCCCCAGCATTTT	CASSLGYSNQPQHF